These 4 T cell receptor beta chains share one sample of origin, sequenced in a study of blood T cell repertoires in COVID-19. This table comes from immunoSEQ multiplex PCR, and its TCRdb copy is limited to in-frame clones, with some not included. The sample includes approximately 75,000 clones, 65% to 80% seen only once; the top ten take around 27%. Source material: peripheral blood. The receptors derive from a woman older than 75 with active or convalescent COVID-19.

This clone was observed once. The chain has TRBV30 and TRBJ1-5; 7 bases line up with TRBD1. This CDR3 has 15 residues. In germline, CDR1 is GTSNPN, CDR2 SVGIG (reference sequence). V lost 1 base to trimming and J lost 0 bases; unmatched junction nucleotides: 3. The CDR3 nucleotides are TGTGCCTGGAGTGCGACAGGGAATAGCAATCAGCCCCAGCATTTT. Translating gives CAWSATGNSNQPQHF. The full variable domain, completed using reference TRBV30 and TRBJ1-5, is SQTIHQWPATLVQPVGSPLSLECTVEGTSNPNLYWYRQAAGRGLQLLFYSVGIGQISSEVPQNLSASRPQDRQFILSSKKLLLSDSGFYLCAWSATGNSNQPQHFGDGTRLSIL.

The CDR3 DNA reads as TGTGCCAGCAGTTTACAGGGTATTGGCTACACCTTC. Amino acid sequence: CASSLQGIGYTF. The chain couples TRBV12-3 or TRBV12-4 to TRBJ1-2; maybe TRBD1 (5 bases). The CDR3 has 12 residues. V lost 2 bases and J 7 bases, leaving 8 bases between the germline ends.

The V gene is TRBV27, the J gene TRBJ2-1, with D tentatively TRBD2 (5 bases). The germline CDR1 and CDR2 sequences are MNHEY and SMNVEV (reference sequence). V lost 4 bases and J 5 bases, leaving 21 bases between the germline ends. The CDR3 has 17 amino acids. CDR3 coding DNA: TGTGCCAGCAGTTCATCCTCTAGCAGGCCCCTTGACAATGAGCAGTTCTTC. Residues: CASSSSSSRPLDNEQFF.

The rearrangement links TRBV2 to TRBJ1-4; 7 bases line up with TRBD1. J gave up 13 bases and V 1 base, and 15 bases lay outside the gene matches. CDR1 and CDR2 from the germline V gene are SNHLY and FYNNEI. The CDR3 is 16 amino acids. The CDR3 DNA follows: TGTGCCAGCAGTGAAGGAGACAGGGCGTTCGTCGGGGCACTGTTTTTT. The encoded protein is CASSEGDRAFVGALFF.